This T cell receptor beta chain emerged from a study of human T cells and chemical hapten exposure. Study-wide background: The variation in per-sample TCR yields arose mainly from small differences in pooled library volumes.

The library tagged each cDNA molecule with unique molecular identifiers. TCRdb reprocessed the RACE reads via MiXCR and lists one record per CDR3 protein. Among roughly 94,000 distinct CDR3 sequences listed, 9.3% were seen once. This CDR3 has 16 amino acids. Trimming cost V 6 bases and J 10 bases; bases outside gene matches: 10. Time point reported: patch test 2, 6 weeks after DPC sensitization. As for treatment: therapeutic diphenylcyclopropenone sensitization with weekly scalp DPC. Donation of samples came from alopecia patients who were 18 to 70 years old and suitable for DPC. The study, taken as a whole, reports: Donors' alopecia may make their immune response differ from healthy people's.

This clonotype was picked up a small number of times. Its cognate antigen is unknown. This chain connects TRBV12-3 or TRBV12-4 to TRBJ2-1, with TRBD2 matching over 15 bases. The specimen comprised whole blood, sampled in connection with sensitization to the hapten diphenylcyclopropenone (DPC). The sequence derives from a middle-aged woman with alopecia areata. Some clones in this sample may be carry-over from other donors' samples. CDR3 sequence (DNA): TGTGCCAGCAGCCCCAGGACTAGCGGGAGGGCAGGGGAGCAGTTCTTC. It encodes CASSPRTSGRAGEQFF.